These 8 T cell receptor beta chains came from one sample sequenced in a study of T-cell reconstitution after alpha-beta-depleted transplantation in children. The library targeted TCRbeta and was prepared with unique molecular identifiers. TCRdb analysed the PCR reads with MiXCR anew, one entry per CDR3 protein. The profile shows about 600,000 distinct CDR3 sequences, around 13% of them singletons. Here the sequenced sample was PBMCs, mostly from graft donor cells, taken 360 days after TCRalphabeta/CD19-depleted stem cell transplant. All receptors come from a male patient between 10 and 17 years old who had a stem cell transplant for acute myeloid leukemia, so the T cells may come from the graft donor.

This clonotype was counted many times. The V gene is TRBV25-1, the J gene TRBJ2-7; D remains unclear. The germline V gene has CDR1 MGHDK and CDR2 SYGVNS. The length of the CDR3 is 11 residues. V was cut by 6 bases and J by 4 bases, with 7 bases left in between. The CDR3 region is CASSENYEQYF. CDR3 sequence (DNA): TGTGCCAGCAGCGAGAATTACGAGCAGTACTTC.

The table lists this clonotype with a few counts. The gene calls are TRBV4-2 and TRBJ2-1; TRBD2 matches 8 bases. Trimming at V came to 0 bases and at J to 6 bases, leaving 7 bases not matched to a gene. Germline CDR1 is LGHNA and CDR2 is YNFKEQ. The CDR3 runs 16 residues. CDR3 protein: CASSQDSSGRPNEQFF. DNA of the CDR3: TGTGCCAGCAGCCAAGATTCAAGCGGGAGACCCAATGAGCAGTTCTTC.

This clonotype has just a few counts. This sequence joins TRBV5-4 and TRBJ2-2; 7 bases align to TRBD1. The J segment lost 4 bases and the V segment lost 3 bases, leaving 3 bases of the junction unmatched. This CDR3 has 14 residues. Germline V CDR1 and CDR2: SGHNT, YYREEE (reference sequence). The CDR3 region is CASSYNRGTGELFF. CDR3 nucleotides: TGTGCCAGCAGCTATAACAGGGGCACCGGGGAGCTGTTTTTT.

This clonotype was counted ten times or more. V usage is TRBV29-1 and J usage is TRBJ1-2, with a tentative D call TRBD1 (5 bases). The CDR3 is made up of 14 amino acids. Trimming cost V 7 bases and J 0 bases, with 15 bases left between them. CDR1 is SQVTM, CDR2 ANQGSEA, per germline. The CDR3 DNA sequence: TGCAGCGCCGGGCCGGGACGCCCTAACTATGGCTACACCTTC. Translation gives CSAGPGRPNYGYTF.

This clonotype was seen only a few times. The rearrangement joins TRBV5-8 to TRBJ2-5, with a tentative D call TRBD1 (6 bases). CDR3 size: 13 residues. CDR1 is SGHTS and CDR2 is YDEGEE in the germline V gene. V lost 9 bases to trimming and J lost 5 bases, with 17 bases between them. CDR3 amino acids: CAMSQRRGETQYF. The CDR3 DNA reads TGTGCCATGTCTCAACGAAGGGGGGAGACCCAGTACTTC.

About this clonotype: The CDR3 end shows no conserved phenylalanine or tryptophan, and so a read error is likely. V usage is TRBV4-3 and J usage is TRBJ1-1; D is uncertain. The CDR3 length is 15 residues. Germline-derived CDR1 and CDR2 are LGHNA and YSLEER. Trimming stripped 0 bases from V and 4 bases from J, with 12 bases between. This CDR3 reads CASSQEEGFGTEAFY. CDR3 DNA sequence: TGCGCCAGCAGCCAAGAGGAAGGATTCGGCACTGAAGCTTTCTAT.

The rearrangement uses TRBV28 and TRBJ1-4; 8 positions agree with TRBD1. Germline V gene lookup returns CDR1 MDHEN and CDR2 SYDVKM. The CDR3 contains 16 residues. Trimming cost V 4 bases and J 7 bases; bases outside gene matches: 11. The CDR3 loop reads CASSSIPGQDGEKLFF. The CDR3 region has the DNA TGTGCCAGCAGTTCCATTCCGGGACAGGATGGTGAAAAACTGTTTTTT.

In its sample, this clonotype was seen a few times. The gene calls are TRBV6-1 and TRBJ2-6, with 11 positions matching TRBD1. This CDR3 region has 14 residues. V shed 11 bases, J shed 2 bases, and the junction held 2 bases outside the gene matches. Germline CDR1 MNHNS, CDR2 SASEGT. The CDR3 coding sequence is TGTGCCGGACAGGGGGCGACTGGGGCCAACGTCCTGACTTTC. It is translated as CAGQGATGANVLTF.